Listed here are 3 T cell receptor beta chains from one sample, sequenced in a study of cytomegalovirus exposure and HLA in healthy donors. Primers for the PCR totalled 60 Vbeta and 13 Jbeta. Using immunoSEQ multiplex PCR, the repertoire was profiled, and TCRdb retains in-frame clones only, with some absent. This table holds roughly 100,000 clones, roughly 78% found once. The source material was PBMCs. The origin of the receptors is a woman aged 40 to 50 in good health and CMV-seronegative.

The chain has TRBV6-1 and TRBJ2-7; D might be TRBD1 (5 bases). The CDR3 runs to 13 residues. V lost 4 bases and J lost 2, with 9 bases in between. Germline V gene sequence: CDR1 MNHNS, CDR2 SASEGT. The CDR3 spells CASSARQTYEQYF. The CDR3 coding sequence is TGTGCCAGCAGTGCCAGACAGACCTACGAGCAGTACTTC.

This chain connects TRBV7-3 to TRBJ2-2; TRBD2 matches at 7 bases. Germline lookup yields CDR1 SGHTA and CDR2 FQGTGA. J gave up 3 bases and V 8 bases, and 9 bases lay outside the gene matches. The CDR3 contains 15 residues. This CDR3 is CASRLGRADTGELFF. The CDR3 coding sequence is TGTGCCAGCCGTTTGGGGAGGGCGGACACCGGGGAGCTGTTTTTT.

Comments on this clone: Sequence at one end of the junction differs from germline and may be a read error. The V call is TRBV7-9, the J call TRBJ2-5, with D possibly matching TRBD2 (6 bases). Germline V gives CDR1 SEHNR, CDR2 FQNEAQ (reference sequence). The CDR3 is made up of 16 amino acids. CDR3: CSSSPGLTLPQETQYF. The CDR3 DNA sequence: TGTTCCAGCAGCCCCGGACTAACCCTCCCCCAAGAGACCCAGTACTTC.